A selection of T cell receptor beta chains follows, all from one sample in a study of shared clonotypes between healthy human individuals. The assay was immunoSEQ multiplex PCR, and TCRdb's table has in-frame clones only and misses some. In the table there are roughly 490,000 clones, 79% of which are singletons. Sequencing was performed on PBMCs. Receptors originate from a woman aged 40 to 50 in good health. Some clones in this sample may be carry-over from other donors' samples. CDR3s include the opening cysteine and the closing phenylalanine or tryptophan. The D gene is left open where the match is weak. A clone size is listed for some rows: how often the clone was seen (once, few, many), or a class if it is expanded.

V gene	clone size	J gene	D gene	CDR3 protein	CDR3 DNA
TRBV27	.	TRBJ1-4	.	CASSQTLTYGTNEKLFF	TGTGCCAGCAGCCAAACTCTAACGTATGGAACTAATGAAAAACTGTTTTTT
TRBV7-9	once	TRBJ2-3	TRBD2	CASTVLAAPVGDTQYF	TGTGCCAGCACCGTCCTAGCGGCCCCCGTGGGAGATACGCAGTATTTT
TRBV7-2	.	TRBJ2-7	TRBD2	CASSFSGTSGHLEYF	TGTGCCAGCAGCTTCTCCGGGACTAGCGGCCACCTGGAGTACTTC
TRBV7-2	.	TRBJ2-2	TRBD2	CASSLTSGSGELFF	TGTGCCAGCAGCCTGACTAGCGGTTCCGGGGAGCTGTTTTTT
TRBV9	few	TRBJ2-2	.	CASSVVGQFTGELFF	TGTGCCAGCAGCGTAGTGGGGCAGTTCACCGGGGAGCTGTTTTTT
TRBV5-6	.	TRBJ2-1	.	CASSSWGRPYNEQFF	TGTGCCAGCAGCTCCTGGGGGAGGCCCTACAATGAGCAGTTCTTC
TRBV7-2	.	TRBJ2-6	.	CASSLAGANVLTF	TGTGCCAGCAGCTTAGCTGGGGCCAACGTCCTGACTTTC
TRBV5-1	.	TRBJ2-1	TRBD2	CASSTWLAGAYNEQFF	TGCGCCAGCAGCACTTGGCTAGCGGGAGCCTACAATGAGCAGTTCTTC
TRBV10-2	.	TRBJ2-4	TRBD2	CASSDRGRGNIQYF	TGCGCCAGCAGTGACCGCGGGAGAGGAAACATTCAGTACTTC
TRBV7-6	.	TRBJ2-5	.	CASSPGGRGRQETQYF	TGTGCCAGCAGCCCAGGGGGTAGAGGGAGGCAAGAGACCCAGTACTTC
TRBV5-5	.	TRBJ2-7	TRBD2	CASSPSGRNDEQYF	TGTGCCAGCAGCCCGAGCGGGAGGAACGACGAGCAGTACTTC
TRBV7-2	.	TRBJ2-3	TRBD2	CASSFQPTSGVSTDTQYF	TGTGCCAGCAGCTTCCAACCCACTAGCGGGGTTAGCACAGATACGCAGTATTTT
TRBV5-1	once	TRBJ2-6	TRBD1	CASSLDRVGANVLTF	TGCGCCAGCAGCCTCGACAGGGTTGGGGCCAACGTCCTGACTTTC
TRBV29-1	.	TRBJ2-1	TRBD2	CSVEEASGRIAYNEQFF	TGCAGCGTTGAAGAGGCTAGCGGGAGGATCGCCTACAATGAGCAGTTCTTC
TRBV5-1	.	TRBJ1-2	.	CASSLVEGVYGYTF	TGCGCCAGCAGCTTGGTTGAGGGAGTCTATGGCTACACCTTC
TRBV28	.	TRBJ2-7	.	CASSPGPGAGSYEQYF	TGTGCCAGCAGTCCTGGTCCGGGGGCAGGCTCCTACGAGCAGTACTTC
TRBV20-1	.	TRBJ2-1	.	CSALGPEQFF	TGCAGTGCTCTTGGACCTGAGCAGTTCTTC
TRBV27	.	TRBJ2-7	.	CASSLTGHEQYF	TGTGCCAGCAGTCTGACGGGGCACGAGCAGTACTTC
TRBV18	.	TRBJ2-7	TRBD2	CASSSSGIPYEQYF	TGTGCCAGCTCATCAAGCGGGATCCCCTACGAGCAGTACTTC
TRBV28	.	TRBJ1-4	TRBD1	CASSSGQATNEKLFF	TGTGCCAGCAGTTCAGGACAGGCTACTAATGAAAAACTGTTTTTT
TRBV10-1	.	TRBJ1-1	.	CASSEAPDTEAFF	TGCGCCAGCAGTGAAGCCCCAGACACTGAAGCTTTCTTT
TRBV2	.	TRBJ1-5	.	CASSGQNSNQPQHF	TGTGCCAGCAGCGGACAAAATAGCAATCAGCCCCAGCATTTT
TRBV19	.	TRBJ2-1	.	CASSSIGSYNEQFF	TGTGCCAGTAGTAGTATTGGCTCCTACAATGAGCAGTTCTTC
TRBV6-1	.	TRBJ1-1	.	CASSEVNTEAFF	TGTGCCAGCAGTGAAGTGAACACTGAAGCTTTCTTT
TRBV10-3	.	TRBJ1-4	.	CAVGGGEKLFF	TGTGCCGTCGGGGGGGGTGAAAAACTGTTTTTT
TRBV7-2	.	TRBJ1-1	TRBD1	CASSSPEGYRGLNTEAFF	TGTGCCAGCAGCTCCCCTGAGGGGTACAGGGGCCTGAACACTGAAGCTTTCTTT
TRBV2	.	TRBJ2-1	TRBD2	CASSDPPSGSGNEQFF	TGTGCCAGCAGTGACCCTCCTAGCGGGAGTGGCAATGAGCAGTTCTTC
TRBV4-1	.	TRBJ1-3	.	CASSHPFQGNPIYF	TGCGCCAGCAGCCATCCTTTCCAGGGTAATCCCATATATTTT
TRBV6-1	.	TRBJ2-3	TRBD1	CASSVDRGPDTQYF	TGTGCCAGCAGTGTAGACAGGGGCCCAGATACGCAGTATTTT
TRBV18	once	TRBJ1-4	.	CASSPGGTNEKLFF	TGTGCCAGCTCACCGGGGGGAACTAATGAAAAACTGTTTTTT
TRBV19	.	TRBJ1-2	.	CASSMRGNYGYTF	TGTGCCAGTAGTATGAGGGGGAACTATGGCTACACCTTC
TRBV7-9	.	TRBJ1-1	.	CASSLALGENTEAFF	TGTGCCAGCAGCTTAGCGCTAGGGGAGAACACTGAAGCTTTCTTT
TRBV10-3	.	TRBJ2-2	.	CATGATGELFF	TGTGCCACAGGGGCCACCGGGGAGCTGTTTTTT
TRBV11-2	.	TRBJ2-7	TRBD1	CASSSGQGRYEQYF	TGTGCCAGCAGCTCTGGACAGGGGCGCTACGAGCAGTACTTC
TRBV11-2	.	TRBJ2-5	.	CASSLVTGQETQYF	TGTGCCAGCAGCTTAGTCACAGGTCAAGAGACCCAGTACTTC
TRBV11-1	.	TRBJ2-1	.	CASSLNLGGAEQFF	TGTGCCAGCAGCTTAAACCTGGGGGGAGCTGAGCAGTTCTTC
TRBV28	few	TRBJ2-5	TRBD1	CASSPPGQGFWYF	TGTGCCAGCAGTCCTCCGGGACAGGGGTTTTGGTACTTC
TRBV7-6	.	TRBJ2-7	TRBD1	CASSTGQASEQYF	TGTGCCAGCAGCACGGGACAGGCCAGCGAGCAGTACTTC
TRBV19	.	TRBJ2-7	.	CASTDPRGPPYEQYF	TGTGCCAGTACCGACCCCAGGGGTCCCCCCTACGAGCAGTACTTC
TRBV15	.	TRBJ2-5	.	CATSRDGVVWYF	TGTGCCACCAGCAGAGATGGAGTAGTTTGGTACTTC
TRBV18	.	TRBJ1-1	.	CASSPGRGNTEAFF	TGTGCCAGCTCACCAGGGCGGGGGAACACTGAAGCTTTCTTT
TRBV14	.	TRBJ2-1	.	CASSSRGSSYNEQFF	TGTGCCAGCAGCAGTCGGGGGAGCTCCTACAATGAGCAGTTCTTC
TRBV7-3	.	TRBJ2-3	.	CASSLGRGTDTQYF	TGTGCCAGCAGCTTAGGGCGGGGCACAGATACGCAGTATTTT
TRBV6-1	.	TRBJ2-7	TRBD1	CASSEGGQGRQYF	TGTGCCAGCAGTGAAGGGGGACAGGGGCGGCAGTACTTC
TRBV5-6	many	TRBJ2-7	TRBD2	CASSLAGTSNSYEQYF	TGTGCCAGCAGCTTGGCCGGGACTAGCAATAGTTACGAGCAGTACTTC
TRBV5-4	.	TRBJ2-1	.	CASSLGSSVRIDEQFF	TGTGCCAGCAGCTTGGGTTCTAGCGTGAGGATCGATGAGCAGTTCTTC
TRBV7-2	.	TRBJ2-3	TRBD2	CASRPTSGRVPDTQYF	TGTGCCAGCAGACCGACTAGCGGGAGGGTCCCAGATACGCAGTATTTT
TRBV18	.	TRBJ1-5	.	CASSPERSQPQHF	TGTGCCAGCTCACCAGAAAGAAGCCAGCCCCAGCATTTT
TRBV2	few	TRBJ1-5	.	CASLETNSNQPQHF	TGTGCCAGCCTGGAGACTAATAGCAATCAGCCCCAGCATTTT
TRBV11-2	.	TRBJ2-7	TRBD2	CASSPRGGVSYEQYF	TGTGCCAGCAGCCCCCGTGGGGGGGTCTCCTACGAGCAGTACTTC
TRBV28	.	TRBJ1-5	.	CASSFQDLSNQPQHF	TGTGCCAGCAGTTTTCAGGACCTTAGCAATCAGCCCCAGCATTTT
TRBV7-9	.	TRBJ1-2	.	CASSLGGSNYGYTF	TGTGCCAGCAGCTTAGGAGGCTCTAACTATGGCTACACCTTC
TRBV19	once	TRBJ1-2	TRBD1	CASSLGDRVNYGYTF	TGTGCCAGTAGTCTGGGGGACAGGGTTAACTATGGCTACACCTTC
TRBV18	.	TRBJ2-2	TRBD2	CASTSSGRTGELFF	TGTGCCAGCACCTCTAGCGGGAGGACCGGGGAGCTGTTTTTT